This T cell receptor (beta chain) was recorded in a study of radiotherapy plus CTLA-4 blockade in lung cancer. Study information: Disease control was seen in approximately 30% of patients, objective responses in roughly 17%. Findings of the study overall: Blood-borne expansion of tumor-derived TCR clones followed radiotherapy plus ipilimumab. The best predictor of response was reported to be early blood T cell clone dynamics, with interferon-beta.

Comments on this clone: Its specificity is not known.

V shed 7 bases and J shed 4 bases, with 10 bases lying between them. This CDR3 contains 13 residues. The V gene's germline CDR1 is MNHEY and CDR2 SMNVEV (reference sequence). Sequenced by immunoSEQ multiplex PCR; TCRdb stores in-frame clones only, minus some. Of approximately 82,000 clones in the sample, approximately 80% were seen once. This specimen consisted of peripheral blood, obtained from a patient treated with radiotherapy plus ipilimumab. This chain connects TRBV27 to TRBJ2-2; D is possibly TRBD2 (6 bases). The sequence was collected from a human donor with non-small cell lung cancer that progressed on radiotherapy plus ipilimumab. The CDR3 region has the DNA TGTGCCAGCAAGGGGCGGGGCACCGGGGAGCTGTTTTTT. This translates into CASKGRGTGELFF.